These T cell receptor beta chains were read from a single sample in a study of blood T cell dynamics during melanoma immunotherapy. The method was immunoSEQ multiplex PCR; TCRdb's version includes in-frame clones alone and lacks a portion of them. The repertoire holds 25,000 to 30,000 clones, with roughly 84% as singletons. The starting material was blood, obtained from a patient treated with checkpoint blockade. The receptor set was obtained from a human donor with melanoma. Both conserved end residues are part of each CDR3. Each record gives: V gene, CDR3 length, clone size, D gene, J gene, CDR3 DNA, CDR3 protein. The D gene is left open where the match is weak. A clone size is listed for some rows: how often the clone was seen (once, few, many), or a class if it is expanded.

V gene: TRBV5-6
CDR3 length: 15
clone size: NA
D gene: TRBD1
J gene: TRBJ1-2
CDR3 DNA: TGTGCCAGCAGCTCCTTCCCGACAGGGAGCGATGGCTACACCTTC
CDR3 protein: CASSSFPTGSDGYTF

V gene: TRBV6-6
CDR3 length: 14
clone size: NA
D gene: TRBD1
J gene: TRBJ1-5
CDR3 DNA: TGTGCCAGCACCCCGGGACAGAAGAATCAGCCCCAGCATTTT
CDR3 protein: CASTPGQKNQPQHF

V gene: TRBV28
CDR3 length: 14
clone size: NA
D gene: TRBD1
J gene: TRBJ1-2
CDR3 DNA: TGTGCCAGCAGTTTTCCCGGGACAGCCTATGGCTACACCTTC
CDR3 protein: CASSFPGTAYGYTF

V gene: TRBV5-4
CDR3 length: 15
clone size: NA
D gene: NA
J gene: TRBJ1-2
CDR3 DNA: TGTGCCAGCAGCTCCGCGGCGGGAGTAAGCTATGGCTACACCTTC
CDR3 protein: CASSSAAGVSYGYTF

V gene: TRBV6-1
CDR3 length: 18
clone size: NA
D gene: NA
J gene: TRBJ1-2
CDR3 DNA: TGTGCCAGCAGTGAAGCGCTTCTTAGCCGATCCTCCGTCTATGGCTACACCTTC
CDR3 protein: CASSEALLSRSSVYGYTF

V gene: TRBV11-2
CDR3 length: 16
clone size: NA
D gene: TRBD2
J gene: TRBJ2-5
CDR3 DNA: TGTGCCAGCAGCCCCTTCCCACTAGCGGGAGAAGAGACCCAGTACTTC
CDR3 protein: CASSPFPLAGEETQYF

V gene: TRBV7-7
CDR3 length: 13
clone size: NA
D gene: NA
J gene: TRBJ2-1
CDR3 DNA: TGTGCTAGCAGCGCGGACCGTTACAATGAGCAGTTCTTC
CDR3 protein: CASSADRYNEQFF

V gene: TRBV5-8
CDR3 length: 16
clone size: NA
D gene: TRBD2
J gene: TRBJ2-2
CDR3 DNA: TGTGCCAGCAGCTTGAGGAGCGGGAGAGGAACCGGGGAGCTGTTTTTT
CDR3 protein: CASSLRSGRGTGELFF

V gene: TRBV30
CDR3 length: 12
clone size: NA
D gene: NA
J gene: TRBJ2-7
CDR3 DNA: TGTGCCTGCGCAGGGAACTCCTACGAGCAGTACTTC
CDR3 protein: CACAGNSYEQYF

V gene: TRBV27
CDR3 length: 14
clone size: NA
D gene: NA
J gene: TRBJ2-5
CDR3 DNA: TGTGCCAGCAAACCGTTGGGCTTACAAGAGACCCAGTACTTC
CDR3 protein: CASKPLGLQETQYF

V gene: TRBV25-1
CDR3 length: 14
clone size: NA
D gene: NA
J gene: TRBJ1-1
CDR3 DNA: TGTGCCAGCAGTGGTATGGCACCTAACACTGAAGCTTTCTTT
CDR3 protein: CASSGMAPNTEAFF

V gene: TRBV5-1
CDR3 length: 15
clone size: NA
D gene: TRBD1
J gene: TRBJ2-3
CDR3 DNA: TGCGCCAGTAAGGACAGGGTCCTTAGCACAGATACGCAGTATTTT
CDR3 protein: CASKDRVLSTDTQYF

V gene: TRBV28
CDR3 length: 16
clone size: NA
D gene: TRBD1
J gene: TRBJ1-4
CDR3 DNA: TGTGCCAGCAGGCGGGACAGGGGACCAACTAATGAAAAACTGTTTTTT
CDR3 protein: CASRRDRGPTNEKLFF

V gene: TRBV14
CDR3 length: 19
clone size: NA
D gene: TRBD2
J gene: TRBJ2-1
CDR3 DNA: TGTGCCAGCAGCCAAGAGGGTCGGACTAGCGGGAGCAATTGGGGTGAGCAGTTCTTC
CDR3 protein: CASSQEGRTSGSNWGEQFF

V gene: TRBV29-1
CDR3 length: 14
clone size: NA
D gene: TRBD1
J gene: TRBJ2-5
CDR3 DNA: TGCAGCGTCTCCACCACAGGGGGCCAAGAGACCCAGTACTTC
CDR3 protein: CSVSTTGGQETQYF

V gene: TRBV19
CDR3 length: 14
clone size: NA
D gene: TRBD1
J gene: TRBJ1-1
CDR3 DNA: TGTGCCAGTAATAGGGGGGACAGTGTATCTGAAGCTTTCTTT
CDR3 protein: CASNRGDSVSEAFF

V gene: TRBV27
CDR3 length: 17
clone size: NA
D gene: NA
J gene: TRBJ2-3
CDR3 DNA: TGTGCCAGCAGTTTCCTCCTCCGGGGACAAAGAACAGATACGCAGTATTTT
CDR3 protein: CASSFLLRGQRTDTQYF

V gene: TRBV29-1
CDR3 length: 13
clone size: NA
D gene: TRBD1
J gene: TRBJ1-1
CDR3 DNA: TGCAGCGTAGACAGGGCCCCCAACACTGAAGCTTTCTTT
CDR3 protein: CSVDRAPNTEAFF

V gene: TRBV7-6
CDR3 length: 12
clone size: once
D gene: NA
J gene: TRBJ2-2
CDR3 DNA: TGTGCCAGCAGCTTAGATAGCCGGGAGCTGTTTTTT
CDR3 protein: CASSLDSRELFF

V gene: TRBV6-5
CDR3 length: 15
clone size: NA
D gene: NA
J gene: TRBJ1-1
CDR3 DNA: TGTGCCAGCAGTTACTCGATCGCGGGGGCAGGAGGCGCTTTCTTT
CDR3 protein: CASSYSIAGAGGAFF

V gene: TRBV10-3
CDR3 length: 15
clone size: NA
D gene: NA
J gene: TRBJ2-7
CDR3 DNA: TGTGCCATCAGCACCGGGACGGCGAGCTCCTACGAGCAGTACTTC
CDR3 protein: CAISTGTASSYEQYF

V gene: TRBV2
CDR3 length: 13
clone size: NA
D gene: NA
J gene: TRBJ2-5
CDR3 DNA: TGTGCCAGCAAGTTGGAAGAAAAAGAGACCCAGTACTTC
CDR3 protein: CASKLEEKETQYF

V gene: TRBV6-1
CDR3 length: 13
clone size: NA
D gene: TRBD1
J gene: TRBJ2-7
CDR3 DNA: TGTGCCAGCATCAGGGACAGGAACTACGAGCAGTACTTC
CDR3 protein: CASIRDRNYEQYF

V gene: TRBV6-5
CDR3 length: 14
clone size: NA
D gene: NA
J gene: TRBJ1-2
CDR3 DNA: TGTGCCAGCAGTCCGACAGTTTTTAACTATGGCTACACCTTC
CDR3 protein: CASSPTVFNYGYTF

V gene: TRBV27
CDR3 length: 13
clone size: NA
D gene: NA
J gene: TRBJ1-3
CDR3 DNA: TGTGCCAGCAGCGAAGCGGTGGGAAACACCATATATTTT
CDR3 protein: CASSEAVGNTIYF

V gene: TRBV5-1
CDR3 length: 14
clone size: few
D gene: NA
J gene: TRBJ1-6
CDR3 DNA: TGCGCCAGCAGCTTGCTTGGGGTTGGGTCACCCCTCCACTTT
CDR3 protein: CASSLLGVGSPLHF

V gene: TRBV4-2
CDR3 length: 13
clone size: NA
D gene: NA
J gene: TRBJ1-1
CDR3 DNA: TGTGCCAGCAGCCAACCGGGGGTCGGTGAAGCTTTCTTT
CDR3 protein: CASSQPGVGEAFF

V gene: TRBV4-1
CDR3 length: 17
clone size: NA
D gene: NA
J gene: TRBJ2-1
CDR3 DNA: TGCGCCAGCAGCCAAGATCGTGGGGCGGCCTCCGACAATGAGCAGTTCTTC
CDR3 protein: CASSQDRGAASDNEQFF

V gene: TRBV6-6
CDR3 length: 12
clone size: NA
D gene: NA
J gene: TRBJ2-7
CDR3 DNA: TGTGCCAGCAGTGACGCAGCGTACGAGCAGTACTTC
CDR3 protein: CASSDAAYEQYF

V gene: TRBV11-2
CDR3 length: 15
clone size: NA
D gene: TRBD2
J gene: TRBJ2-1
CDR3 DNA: TGTGCCAGCACCTCCGGGACTAGCGGGCTCAATGAGCAGTTCTTC
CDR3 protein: CASTSGTSGLNEQFF

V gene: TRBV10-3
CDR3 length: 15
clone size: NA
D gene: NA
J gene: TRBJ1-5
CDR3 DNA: TGTGCCATCAGTGAGTCGGTGGGGGCGAGACAGCCCCAGCATTTT
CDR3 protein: CAISESVGARQPQHF

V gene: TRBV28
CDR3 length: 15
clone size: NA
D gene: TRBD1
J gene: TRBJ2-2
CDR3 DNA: TGTGCCACTTTGATGGGGGACAGGGGGCCCGGGGAGCTGTTTTTT
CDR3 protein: CATLMGDRGPGELFF

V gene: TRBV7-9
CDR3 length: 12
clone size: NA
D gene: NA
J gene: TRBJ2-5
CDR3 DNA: TGTGCCAGCAGCTTACGACAAGAGACCCAGTACTTC
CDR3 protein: CASSLRQETQYF

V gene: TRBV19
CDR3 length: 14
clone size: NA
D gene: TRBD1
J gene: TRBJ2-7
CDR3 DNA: TGTGCCAGTGGGTCCGGGACAGGGGCCTACGAGCAGTACTTC
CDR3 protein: CASGSGTGAYEQYF

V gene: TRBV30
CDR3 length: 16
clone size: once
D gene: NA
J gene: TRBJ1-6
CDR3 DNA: TGTGCCTGGAGTGGCTCCCTTAGCTCCTATAATTCACCCCTCCACTTT
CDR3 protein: CAWSGSLSSYNSPLHF

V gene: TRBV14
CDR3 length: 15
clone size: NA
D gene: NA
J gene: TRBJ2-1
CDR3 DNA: TGTGCCAGCAGCCATCGTACGGGCCAGGGGGGTGAGCAGTTCTTC
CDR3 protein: CASSHRTGQGGEQFF

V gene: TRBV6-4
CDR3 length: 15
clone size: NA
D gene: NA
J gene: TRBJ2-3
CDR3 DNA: TGTGCCAGCAGTACTACGGCTAGTGCTCCAGATACGCAGTATTTT
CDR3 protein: CASSTTASAPDTQYF

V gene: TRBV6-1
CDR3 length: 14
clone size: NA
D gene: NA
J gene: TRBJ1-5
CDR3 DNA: TGTGCCAGCAGCCCGACAGATAGCAATCAGCCCCAGCATTTT
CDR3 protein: CASSPTDSNQPQHF

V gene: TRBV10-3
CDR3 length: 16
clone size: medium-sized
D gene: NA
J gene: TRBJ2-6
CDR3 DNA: TGTGCCATCGAAGCAGGGGAGGAAGATGGGGCCAACGTCCTGACTTTC
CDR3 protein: CAIEAGEEDGANVLTF

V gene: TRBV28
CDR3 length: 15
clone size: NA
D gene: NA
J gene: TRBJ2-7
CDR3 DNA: TGTGCCAGCAGGGACAACGGGATGAGCTCCTACGAGCAGTACTTC
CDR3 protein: CASRDNGMSSYEQYF

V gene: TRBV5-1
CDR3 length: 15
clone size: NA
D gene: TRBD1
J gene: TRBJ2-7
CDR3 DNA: TGCGCCAGCCGAATAGGGACAGGGGACCACTACGAGCAGTACTTC
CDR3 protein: CASRIGTGDHYEQYF

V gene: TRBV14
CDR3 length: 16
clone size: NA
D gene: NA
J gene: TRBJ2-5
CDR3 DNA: TGTGCCAGCAGCCAACCGACGGGGGCCACACAAGAGACCCAGTACTTC
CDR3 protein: CASSQPTGATQETQYF

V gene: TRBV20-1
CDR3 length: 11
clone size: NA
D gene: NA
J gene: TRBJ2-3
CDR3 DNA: TGCAGTGCTAGGTCCACAGATACGCAGTATTTT
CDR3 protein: CSARSTDTQYF

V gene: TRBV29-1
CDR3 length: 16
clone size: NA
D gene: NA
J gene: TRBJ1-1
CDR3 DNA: TGCAGCGTGAGGGACCGGGACAAACCGAAGAACACTGAAGCTTTCTTT
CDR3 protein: CSVRDRDKPKNTEAFF